Listed here is a single T cell receptor (beta chain). Across 20 to 25 US areas, participants ranged in age from roughly 18 to 95 years. Generated by immunoSEQ multiplex PCR, the TCRdb table keeps only in-frame clones and is missing some. The table has about 270,000 clones, 88% seen once; the top ten hold under 3.5%. The sample is drawn from a study of blood T cell repertoires in COVID-19. Overall study: PBMCs, B-cell-depleted T cells, or T cells provided the cDNA or gDNA that made up the material.

In germline, CDR1 is SGHDT, CDR2 YYEEEE. CDR3 size: 15 residues. Trimming took 3 bases from V and 0 from J; bases not matched to a gene: 4. The chain is built from TRBV5-6 and TRBJ2-3; 7 positions agree with TRBD2. This TCR derives from a woman between 45 and 65 years old who had recovered from COVID-19. The sequenced material came from PBMCs or T cells enriched from blood (not recorded which). The CDR3 DNA follows: TGTGCCAGCAGCTCTGGACTAGTGAGCACAGATACGCAGTATTTT. It translates to CASSSGLVSTDTQYF.